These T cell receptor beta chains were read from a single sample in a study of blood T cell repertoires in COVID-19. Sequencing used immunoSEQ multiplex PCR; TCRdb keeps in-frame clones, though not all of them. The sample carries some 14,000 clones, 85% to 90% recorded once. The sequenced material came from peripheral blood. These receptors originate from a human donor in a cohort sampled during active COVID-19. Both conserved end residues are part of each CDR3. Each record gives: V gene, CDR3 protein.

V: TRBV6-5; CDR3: CASRGTGLISPLHF
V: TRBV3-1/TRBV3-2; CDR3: CASSHTIPNEQFF
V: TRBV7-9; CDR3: CASSSRQIQETQYF
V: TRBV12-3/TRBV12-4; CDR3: CASASLGASEAFF
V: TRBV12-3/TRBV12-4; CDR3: CASSPQAAYEQYF
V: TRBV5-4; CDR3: CASSSWTSGNHEQYF
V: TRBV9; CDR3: CASSVAQSMNTEAFF
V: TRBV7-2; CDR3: CASSLGQGNDEQFF
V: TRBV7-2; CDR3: CASSLDKASGLNTGELFF
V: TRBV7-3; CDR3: CASSLGGTTQETQYF
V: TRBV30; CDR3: CAWKGSGNTIYF
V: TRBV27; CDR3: CASSRTGVGYTF
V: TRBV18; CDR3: CASHGQGAEWAPLHF
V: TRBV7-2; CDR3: CASSEGTANYGYTF
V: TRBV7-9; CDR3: CASSSRYEQYF
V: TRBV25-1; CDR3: CASSEGQGFRAFF
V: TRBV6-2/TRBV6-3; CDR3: CASSYSRGTEAFF
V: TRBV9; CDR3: CASSVGDRWDGGYTF
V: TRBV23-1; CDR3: CASSQKTGEDEKLFF
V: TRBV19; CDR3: CASSIWGQESNQPQHF
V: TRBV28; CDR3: CASRTSNTEAFF
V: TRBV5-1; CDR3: CASSLGQIQETQYF
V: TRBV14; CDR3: CASSPVRGGQETQYF
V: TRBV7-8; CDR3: CASSPSLYEQYF
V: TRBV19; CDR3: CASSADGGSFQETQYF
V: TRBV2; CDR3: CARGLAGVSTDTQYF
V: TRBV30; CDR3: CAWRDSRYEQYF
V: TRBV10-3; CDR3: CAISEGASGRGAYNEQFF
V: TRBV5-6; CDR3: CASSLAQRGDTDTQYF
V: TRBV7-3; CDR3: CASSQNQGATEAFF
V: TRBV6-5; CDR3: CASSIAEEGPREQFF
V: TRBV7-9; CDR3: CASSSRALAEAFF
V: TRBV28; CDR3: CASSLTSGRRDTQYF
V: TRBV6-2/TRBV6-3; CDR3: CASSPSGRTYEQYF
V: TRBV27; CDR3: CASSPNRGHQETQYF
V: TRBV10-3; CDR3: CAILTGAGGAFF
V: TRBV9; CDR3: CASSPRGSSNSPLHF
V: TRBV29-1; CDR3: CSAGQGGGYEQYF
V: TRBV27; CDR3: CASKFPPRANRNTEAFF
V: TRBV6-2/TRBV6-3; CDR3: CASSYSSGSSYNSPLHF
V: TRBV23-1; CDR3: CASSQREVREKLFF
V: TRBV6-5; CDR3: CASSTGRFYGYTF
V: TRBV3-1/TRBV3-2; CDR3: CASSQDLVDQPQHF
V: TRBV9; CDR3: CASSVAGQGKGTGELFF
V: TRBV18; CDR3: CASSSGANEKLFF